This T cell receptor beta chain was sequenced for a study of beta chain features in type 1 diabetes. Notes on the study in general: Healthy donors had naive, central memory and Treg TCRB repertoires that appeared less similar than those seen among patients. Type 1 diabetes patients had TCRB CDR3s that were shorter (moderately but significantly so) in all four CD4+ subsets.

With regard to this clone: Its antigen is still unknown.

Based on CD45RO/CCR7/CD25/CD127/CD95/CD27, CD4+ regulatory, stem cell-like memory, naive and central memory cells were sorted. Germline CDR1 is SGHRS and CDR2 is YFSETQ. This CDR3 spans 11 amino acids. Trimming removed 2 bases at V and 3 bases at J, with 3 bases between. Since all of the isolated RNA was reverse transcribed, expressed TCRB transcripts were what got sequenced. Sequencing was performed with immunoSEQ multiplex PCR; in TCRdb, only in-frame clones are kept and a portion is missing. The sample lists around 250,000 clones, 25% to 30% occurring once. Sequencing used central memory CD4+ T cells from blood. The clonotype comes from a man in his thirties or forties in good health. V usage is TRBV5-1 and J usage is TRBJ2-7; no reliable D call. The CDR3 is CASSLNYEQYF. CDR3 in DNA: TGCGCCAGCAGCTTAAACTACGAGCAGTACTTC.